This TCR beta chain was recovered during a study of regulatory T cells in long-lasting Graves disease (dated by TCRdb to the early 2020s). Study-wide context: Antithyroid drugs had been taken for less than 3 months by newly diagnosed Graves' disease patients. Peripheral blood TCR sequencing and RNA sequencing compared persistent Graves' disease patients with newly diagnosed Graves' disease patients. The study took place in China and was registered as a clinical trial. A total of 33 samples underwent TCR sequencing: around 13 from persistent and approximately 20 from newly diagnosed Graves' disease patients. What the authors observed across the whole study: The authors noted that the small sample size was a limitation that may lower accuracy. Only the TCR beta chain was sequenced and analyzed. Preferential use of TRBV28, TRBJ1-2 and TRBJ2-5 was observed in persistent disease, whereas TRBV20-1 and TRBJ2-1 were favored in newly diagnosed disease. Compared with newly diagnosed patients, persistent Graves' disease patients had lower TCR Shannon entropy and fewer highly expanded clones, which suggests clonal expansion. Persistent patients shared more public clonotypes among themselves (around 2,700) than newly diagnosed patients did (more than 950). Only peripheral blood was studied, because thyroid tissue, the primary lesion, was inaccessible.

This specimen's time point label, interpreted: newly diagnosed GD, antithyroid drugs for less than 3 months. RNA was extracted from PBMCs in TRIzol for both TCR sequencing and RNA sequencing. The diagnosis of Graves' disease followed American Thyroid Association guidelines. Patients for the study were recruited at an endocrinology department in Xi'an, China. From each patient, about 9 milliliters of peripheral blood was collected into an EDTA anticoagulant tube. Ficoll Paque Plus density gradient separation was used to isolate PBMCs, and no further T cell sorting was performed. An Agilent 2100 Bioanalyzer and agarose gel were used to check RNA quality, and a NanoDrop 2000 was used to measure RNA concentration. This clonotype has at least ten counts. Its binding antigen is unknown. No base quality information exists; no much larger clone differs at one position. The CDR3 runs 16 residues from the cysteine to the phenylalanine. Kept here is only the CDR3 DNA, which spans 48 bases and is read in frame from base 1. V loses 5 bases, J loses 9 bases, and the germline ends lie 23 bases apart. According to the germline V gene, CDR1 reads MNHEY and CDR2 reads SVGEGT.

Library prep was done by multiplex PCR. The instrument was an Illumina HiSeq 4000. TCR beta libraries were built with iRepertoire HTBI primers and Arm-PCR amplification of CDR3 regions. Gel purification was performed on PCR products prior to sequencing. The study's processing was this. Gene usage analysis of CDR3 amino acid clonotypes used the 60 to 75 TRBV and some 13 TRBJ segments found across samples. COPE and FqMerger were used to merge the filtered high-quality paired reads into contigs. BLAST was used to align contigs to the IMGT TRBV, TRBD and TRBJ reference genes, and CDR3 was defined following IMGT. Any clonotype with a frequency above 0.1% was classified as a highly expanded clone. Repertoire diversity was measured by Shannon entropy, and V-J evenness by the Gini coefficient. A clonotype was considered public if more than one individual shared it. Using fastp at Q25 and MiXCR, TCRdb reprocessed the public reads and kept productive beta chains. Rows matching on CDR3 protein sequence are summarized as one entry with the most common DNA and genes. The V and J calls follow TCRdb's processing rather than the paper's. The sample profile shows about 470,000 distinct CDR3 sequences; more than 12% of them were found once. Around 17% of the sample belongs to the ten largest clones.

The same sample was also used in a study of T cells in Graves' hyperthyroidism and ophthalmopathy. The second study's paper adds: Stable Graves' hyperthyroidism was defined as the absence of progression to ophthalmopathy over 18 months of follow-up. The hyperthyroidism patients were between 18 and 65 years old and newly diagnosed, with a disease duration of less than 2 months. Exclusion was applied to patients with uncontrolled infections, other autoimmune diseases, pregnancy or lactation. Clinical symptoms, serum thyroxine and TRAb, thyroid ultrasound, and orbital computed tomography formed the basis for the diagnoses. For the first round of RT-PCR on the TCR CDR3, the HTBI primer set was used together with the Qiagen OneStep RT-PCR kit. Blood samples also contained most of the expanded thyroid clonotypes (frequency above 0.001), which suggests that blood repertoires may reflect thyroid immune responses. Ophthalmopathy was separated from stable hyperthyroidism by a 13 V-J signature model, with just over 85% sensitivity and just over 81% specificity obtained in cross-validation and 80%/75% obtained in testing. In validation, the model predicted progression to ophthalmopathy a median of approximately 6.3 months before onset, with roughly 70% sensitivity and 72.22% specificity. A discovery cohort of around 100 patients, 43 with Graves' ophthalmopathy and about 60 with stable Graves' hyperthyroidism, was used to find distinguishing TCR V-J signatures. An independent validation cohort of around 20 hyperthyroidism patients and 17 patients who later progressed to ophthalmopathy tested prospective prediction of ophthalmopathy. The 75 to 100 discovery patients were divided at random into training and test sets in a 7:3 ratio. In six Graves' hyperthyroidism patients, the study also compared T-cell repertoires from thyroid tissue with T-cell repertoires from blood. After sampling, hyperthyroidism patients received methimazole starting at 30 mg daily, and ophthalmopathy patients received high-dose intravenous methylprednisolone. Libraries were constructed in a second round of multiplex PCR, after which size selection and purification were performed. The libraries were sequenced on an Illumina HiSeq2000 using paired-end 100 bp reads. Raw data were processed with SOAPnuke, discarding reads with adapters, uncalled bases, mean Phred below 15, or no exact constant-primer or identifier match. COPE v1.2.5 was used to merge high-quality paired reads, and clonotypes were defined as unique nucleotide sequences. MiTCR v1.1 was used to align the clonotypes against IMGT TRBV, TRBD and TRBJ reference segments. The analysis was restricted to V-J combinations with a frequency above 0.0001, which together covered roughly 99% of the repertoires. The TCS score was defined as the ratio of F50 (clonal expansion) to E x V (chaos), calculated using BLOSUM62-based TCRdist between CDR3 peptides within each V-J. Welch's t-statistics and random forest reduced around 550 V-J features to 10 to 15, which were used in a naive Bayes classifier (R e1071). Sample size was not statistically predetermined, and investigators were not blinded to group allocation. TCR Vbeta CDR3 sequencing of fewer than 150 peripheral blood samples (more than 40 ophthalmopathy, 75 or so hyperthyroidism and about 17 progressor patients) is reported in the paper.

The clonotype was recovered from a woman aged 30 to 39 with Graves disease. Donor details come from another sample of the same person, matched by shared clones. The starting material was peripheral blood mononuclear cells (PBMCs), obtained at new diagnosis, from a patient treated with antithyroid drugs. This chain is built from TRBV6-2 or TRBV6-3 and TRBJ2-1, and possibly TRBD1, on 5 matching bases. Here the CDR3 is given as CASSPKGVSATSEQFF. In nucleotides, the sequence is TGTGCCAGCAGTCCGAAAGGGGTATCCGCCACAAGTGAGCAGTTCTTC.